This paragraph reports one TCR beta chain. The data belong to a study of T cell changes during pregnancy in multiple sclerosis. This table comes from immunoSEQ multiplex PCR, and its TCRdb copy is limited to in-frame clones, with some not included. The data contain tens of thousands of clones, about nine tenths of them singletons. V was pared by 6 bases and J by 3 bases, with 14 bases between. The germline V gene encodes CDR1 LNHDA and CDR2 SQIVND (reference sequence). The CDR3 sequence is 15 residues long. The receptor was isolated from a female donor in good health, enrolled as a control in a pregnancy study. The sequencing here drew on peripheral blood, taken in the third trimester of pregnancy. This rearrangement joins TRBV19 to TRBJ1-4; tentatively, D is TRBD1 (6 bases). This chain's CDR3 is CASSPGQSANEKLFF. The DNA for the CDR3 is TGTGCCAGTAGCCCCGGACAGTCGGCTAATGAAAAACTGTTTTTT.